This entry lists 11 T cell receptor beta chains sequenced from one sample in a study of OX40 agonist ivuxolimab in advanced cancers. The repertoire was sequenced with immunoSEQ multiplex PCR; TCRdb's copy has only in-frame clones and lacks some. The data show 57,000 or so clones, about 88% seen once. Material: CD4+ or CD8+ T cells sorted from blood, obtained in a trial of the OX40 agonist ivuxolimab. These receptors came from an adult with an advanced solid tumor such as melanoma, head and neck, liver or kidney cancer.

This clone was recorded only once. The J gene is TRBJ2-1, the V gene TRBV5-1; maybe TRBD2 (5 bases). The V end lost 0 bases, the J end lost 3 bases, and 10 bases lay between the germline ends. CDR1 and CDR2 from the germline V gene are SGHRS and YFSETQ. The CDR3 loop spans 15 amino acids. The CDR3 DNA is TGCGCCAGCAGCTTGGAAGGGAGAAACTACAATGAGCAGTTCTTC. Its protein product is CASSLEGRNYNEQFF.

The V and J genes are TRBV5-1 and TRBJ2-2, with TRBD1 as a possible D gene (5 bases). Germline values: CDR1 SGHRS, CDR2 YFSETQ. V lost 0 bases and J lost 5, with 17 bases in between. The CDR3 contains 17 residues. The CDR3 nucleotides are TGCGCCAGCAGCTTGGTAGTAGGGGCTGATTGGACCGGGGAGCTGTTTTTT. This encodes CASSLVVGADWTGELFF.

This clone turned up a few times. The chain employs TRBV4-2 and TRBJ2-3; D gene ambiguous. Germline CDR1 and CDR2: LGHNA and YNFKEQ. CDR3 length equals 14 residues. Trimming left V 0 bases short and J 3 bases short, with 7 bases between. Written as DNA, the CDR3 is TGTGCCAGCAGCCAAGATAGTGTGACAGATACGCAGTATTTT. This gives the protein CASSQDSVTDTQYF.

Of note for this clone: The junction shows a germline mismatch at one end, possibly a read error. This chain links TRBV7-2 with TRBJ2-7; D perhaps matches TRBD2 (7 bases). Germline-derived CDR1 and CDR2 are SGHTA and FQGNSA. This CDR3 is 16 amino acids long. The CDR3 DNA reads TGTGCCAGCACCTTAGGGGGGGGGAGCCACTCCTACGAGCAGTACTTC. Translated, it gives CASTLGGGSHSYEQYF.

The rearrangement uses TRBV10-3 and TRBJ1-1; possible D gene TRBD1, 6 bases. Germline CDR1 ENHRY, CDR2 SYGVKD. Trimming pared 6 bases from V and 3 bases from J, leaving 11 bases between. The CDR3 is 13 residues long. The chain's CDR3 is CAIRGQSDTEAFF. The DNA of the CDR3 is TGTGCCATCAGAGGACAGTCGGACACTGAAGCTTTCTTT.

The chain couples TRBV6-1 to TRBJ2-3, with a possible D match to TRBD1 (5 bases). The CDR3 is 15 amino acids. V was shortened by 4 bases and J by 0 bases, with 11 bases between the two germline ends. CDR1 MNHNS and CDR2 SASEGT come from the germline V gene. The CDR3 protein is CASSARDSSTDTQYF. In DNA, the CDR3 is TGTGCCAGCAGTGCCAGGGATTCTAGCACAGATACGCAGTATTTT.

The chain links TRBV18 to TRBJ1-1, with TRBD1 matching 10 bases. Germline V lookup: CDR1 KGHSH, CDR2 LQKENI. The length of the CDR3 is 15 residues. V shed 6 bases, J shed 11 bases, and the junction held 15 bases outside the gene matches. The CDR3 loop is CASSHEGTGALLAFF. The CDR3 region has the DNA TGTGCCAGCTCCCACGAGGGGACAGGGGCTCTATTGGCTTTCTTT. Full variable domain (missing parts from reference TRBV18 and TRBJ1-1): NAGVMQNPRHLVRRRGQEARLRCSPMKGHSHVYWYRQLPEEGLKFMVYLQKENIIDESGMPKERFSAEFPKEGPSILRIQQVVRGDSAAYFCASSHEGTGALLAFFGQGTRLTVV.

The chain links TRBV29-1 to TRBJ2-1; 9 nucleotides line up with TRBD2. The trim removed 5 bases at V and 5 bases at J, leaving 7 bases unmatched. This CDR3 region has 14 residues. Germline V gives CDR1 SQVTM, CDR2 ANQGSEA. CDR3 DNA sequence: TGCAGCGTTCGGCGGGGGGGCTTCCACAATGAGCAGTTCTTC. Translated: CSVRRGGFHNEQFF.

The rearrangement joins TRBV30 to TRBJ1-5; 9 nucleotides line up with TRBD1. The CDR3 is made up of 14 amino acids. The junction had 5 bases not matched to a gene; V was cut back by 2 bases and J by 6 bases. Germline lookup yields CDR1 GTSNPN and CDR2 SVGIG (reference sequence). The CDR3 DNA sequence: TGTGCCTGGAGTACGGACAGGGGATTTCAGCCCCAGCATTTT. It encodes CAWSTDRGFQPQHF.

The rearrangement joins TRBV6-1 to TRBJ1-4; no firm D call. The germline V gene has CDR1 MNHNS and CDR2 SASEGT. The CDR3 has 13 residues. V lost 4 bases to trimming and J lost 8 bases, with 11 bases between them. CDR3 in DNA: TGTGCCAGCAGTGGTTACACATTAGAAAAACTGTTTTTT. It yields the protein CASSGYTLEKLFF.

V usage is TRBV6-1 and J usage is TRBJ2-2; 8 bases align to TRBD1. There are 14 residues in the CDR3. Per the germline V gene, CDR1 is MNHNS and CDR2 is SASEGT. V was clipped by 11 bases and J by 4 bases; unmatched bases: 9. The DNA of the CDR3 is TGTGCCGGGAAGAGGACAGGGATCACCGGGGAGCTGTTTTTT. Its protein product is CAGKRTGITGELFF.